This TCR beta chain appears in the sequencing data of a study of neurological immune-mediated disorders. Overall study findings and caveats: Repertoires from 18 of 34 multiple sclerosis patients grouped phylogenetically into a related-CDR3 cluster, suggesting a possible signature.

Every sequencing run drew on 15-18 subjects and yielded over 170 million TCR-beta sequences. TCRdb passed the 5' RACE reads through MiXCR, listing each CDR3 protein once. The data hold about 120,000 distinct CDR3 sequences, with roughly 3.1% observed a single time. There are many counts of this clonotype. Its antigen is still unknown. Per germline, CDR1 SGHKS and CDR2 YYEKEE (reference sequence). Trimming removed 3 bases at V and 5 bases at J, with 17 bases between. The CDR3 covers 16 residues. The rearrangement joins TRBV5-5 to TRBJ2-2, with D possibly TRBD1 on 5 matching bases. Sequencing used PBMCs. The TCR originated in a woman aged 25-40 years with multiple sclerosis. As DNA, the CDR3 is TGTGCCAGCAGCTCTCAGGGCCTAATTCGAACCGGGGAGCTGTTTTTT. This translates into CASSSQGLIRTGELFF.